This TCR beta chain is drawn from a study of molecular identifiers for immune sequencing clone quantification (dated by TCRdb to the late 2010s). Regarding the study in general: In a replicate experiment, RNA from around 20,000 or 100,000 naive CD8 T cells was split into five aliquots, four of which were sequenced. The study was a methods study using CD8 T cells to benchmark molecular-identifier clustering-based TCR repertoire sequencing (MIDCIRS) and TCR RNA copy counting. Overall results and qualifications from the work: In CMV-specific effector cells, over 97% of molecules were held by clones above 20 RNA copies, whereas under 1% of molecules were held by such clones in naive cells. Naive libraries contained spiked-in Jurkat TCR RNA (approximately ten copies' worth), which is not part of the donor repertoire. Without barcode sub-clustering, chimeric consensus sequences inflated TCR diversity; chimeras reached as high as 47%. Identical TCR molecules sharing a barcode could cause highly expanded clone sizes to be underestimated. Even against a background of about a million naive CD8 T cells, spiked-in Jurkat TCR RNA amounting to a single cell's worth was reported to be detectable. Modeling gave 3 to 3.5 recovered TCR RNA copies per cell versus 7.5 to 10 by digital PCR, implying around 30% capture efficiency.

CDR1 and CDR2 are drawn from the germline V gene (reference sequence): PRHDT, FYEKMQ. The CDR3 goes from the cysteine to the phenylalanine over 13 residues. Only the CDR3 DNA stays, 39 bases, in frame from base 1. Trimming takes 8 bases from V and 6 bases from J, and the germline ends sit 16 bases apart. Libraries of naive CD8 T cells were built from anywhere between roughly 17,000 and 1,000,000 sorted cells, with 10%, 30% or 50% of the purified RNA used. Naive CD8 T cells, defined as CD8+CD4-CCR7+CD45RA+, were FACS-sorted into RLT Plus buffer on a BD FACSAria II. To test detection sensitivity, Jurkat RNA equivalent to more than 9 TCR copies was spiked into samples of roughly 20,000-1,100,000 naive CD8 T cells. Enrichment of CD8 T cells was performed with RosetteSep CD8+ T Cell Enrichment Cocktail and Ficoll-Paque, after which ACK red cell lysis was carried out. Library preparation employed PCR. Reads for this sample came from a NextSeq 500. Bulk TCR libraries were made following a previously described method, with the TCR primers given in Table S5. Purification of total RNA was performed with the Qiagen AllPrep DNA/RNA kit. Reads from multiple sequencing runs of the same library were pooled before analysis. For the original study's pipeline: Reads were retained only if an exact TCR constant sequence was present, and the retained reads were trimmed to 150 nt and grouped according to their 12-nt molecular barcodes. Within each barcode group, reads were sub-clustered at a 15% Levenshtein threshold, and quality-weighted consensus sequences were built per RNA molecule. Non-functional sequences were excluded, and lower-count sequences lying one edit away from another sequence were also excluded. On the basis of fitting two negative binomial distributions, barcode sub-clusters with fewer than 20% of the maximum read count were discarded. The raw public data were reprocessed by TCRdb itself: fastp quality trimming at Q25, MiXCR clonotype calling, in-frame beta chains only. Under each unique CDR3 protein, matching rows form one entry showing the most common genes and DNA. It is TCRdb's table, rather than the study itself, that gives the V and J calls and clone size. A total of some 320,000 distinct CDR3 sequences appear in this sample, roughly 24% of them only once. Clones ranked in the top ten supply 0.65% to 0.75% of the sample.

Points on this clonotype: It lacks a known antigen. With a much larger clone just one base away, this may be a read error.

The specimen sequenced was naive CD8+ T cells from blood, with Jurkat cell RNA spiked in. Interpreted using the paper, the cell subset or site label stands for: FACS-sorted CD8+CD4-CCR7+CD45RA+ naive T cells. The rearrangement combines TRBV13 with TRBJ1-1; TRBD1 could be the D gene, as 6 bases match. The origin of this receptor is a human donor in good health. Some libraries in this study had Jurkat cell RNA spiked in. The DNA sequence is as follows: TGTGCCAGCGGTCTGGGGACATCCGCTGAAGCTTTCTTT. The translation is CASGLGTSAEAFF.